This T cell receptor beta chain was sequenced for a study of cytomegalovirus exposure and HLA in healthy donors. On the study more broadly: Earlier work reported some 110 million unique TCR beta sequences from about 180 million T cells.

PCR amplification relied on 60 Vbeta primers (plus 13 Jbeta primers). TCRdb's table, derived via immunoSEQ multiplex PCR, lists solely in-frame clones and lacks some. The sample shows some 140,000 clones, approximately 85% of them seen only once. This CDR3 region has 17 residues. The chain carries TRBV21-1 and TRBJ2-5; the table gives TRBD2 as D, unverified against the DNA. TRBV21-1 is a recognized pseudogene. Material for sequencing was PBMCs. The TCR sequence derives from a woman aged 30 to 39 in good health and CMV-seropositive. The CDR3 DNA sequence: TGTGCCAGCAGCAAGAGGAGGGAACTAGCGGGGAGAGAGACCCAGTACTTC. The encoded protein is CASSKRRELAGRETQYF.